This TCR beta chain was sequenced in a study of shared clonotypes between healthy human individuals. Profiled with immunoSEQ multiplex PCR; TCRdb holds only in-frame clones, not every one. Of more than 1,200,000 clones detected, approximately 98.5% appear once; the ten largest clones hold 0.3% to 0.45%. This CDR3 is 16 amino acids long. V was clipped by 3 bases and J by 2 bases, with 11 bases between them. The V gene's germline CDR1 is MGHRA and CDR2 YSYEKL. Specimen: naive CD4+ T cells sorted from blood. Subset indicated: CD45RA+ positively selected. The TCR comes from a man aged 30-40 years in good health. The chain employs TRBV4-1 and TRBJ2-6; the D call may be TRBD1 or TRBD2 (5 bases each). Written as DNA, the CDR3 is TGCGCCAGCAGCCAGGGCTCGGGGCCTGGGGCCAACGTCCTGACTTTC. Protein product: CASSQGSGPGANVLTF.